This T cell receptor beta chain was observed in a study of T-cell memory formation after mild COVID-19 (dated by TCRdb to 2020 to 2022). A note on the overall study: Most TCR sequence clusters were specific to one of the two donors. T-cell clones expanding and contracting after mild COVID-19 in a couple of donors were tracked by longitudinal TCRalpha and TCRbeta repertoire sequencing. Two young, previously healthy adult volunteers made up the cohort, one male and one female.

The instrument given in TCRdb is Illumina NovaSeq 6000. Using 5'RACE with constant-segment primers, TCRalpha and TCRbeta cDNA libraries were constructed, with sample barcodes and unique molecular identifiers added in the process. RNA was extracted from every sample with Trizol reagent. Library amplification was performed in two PCR steps, and a second sample barcode and Illumina TruSeq adapters were introduced in the second step. Sequencing of libraries was performed on an Illumina NovaSeq with 2 x 150 bp paired-end reads. Per the original workflow: The reads were demultiplexed and collapsed into UMI-guided consensus sequences using migec v1.2.7. With mixcr v2.1.11, UMI consensuses were aligned to TRA and TRB V and J templates and assembled into clonotypes. Expanded or contracted clonotypes were those called significant by both edgeR and NoisET, with noise models trained on biological replicates. For edgeR calls, the thresholds were a false discovery rate-adjusted p below 0.01 and a log2 fold-change of 1. As an exploratory analysis of dynamics, PCA with hierarchical clustering was applied to max-normalized trajectories of the 1000 most abundant clonotypes. Separately sequenced CD4+ and CD8+ repertoires were used to assign a CD4 or CD8 phenotype to each responding clone. The public sequencing data were trimmed at Q25 with fastp and processed into clonotypes with MiXCR by TCRdb, which kept only in-frame beta chains. Under each unique CDR3 protein, matching rows form one entry showing the most common genes and DNA. The V and J calls and clone size come from TCRdb's table, not from the authors' own analysis. Across this sample there are 270,000 or so distinct CDR3 sequences, with around 17% seen only once. The ten top clones hold under 25% of the sample.

Ficoll-Paque density gradient centrifugation was the method used to isolate PBMCs. On the study overall, not on this receptor specifically: The detection of some responding clones in pre-infection memory suggests that pre-existing cross-reactive memory T cells joined the SARS-CoV-2 response. Balanced CD4/CD8 phenotypes were observed for clones contracting from day 15 to 85, whereas a bias towards CD4+ was observed for a second wave of clones expanding from day 15 to 37. The second-wave clones that peaked on day 37 were not confirmed to be SARS-CoV-2 specific. The study covered only a couple of mild cases, and larger cohorts including severe cases with pre-infection samples were considered necessary. Contracting CD4+ clones turned up mainly in the CM and EM memory subsets, whereas EMRA was where CD8+ clones were enriched.

The CDR3 runs 13 amino acids, cysteine and phenylalanine included. CDR3 DNA only is kept here, 39 bases in frame from base 1. Trimming takes 2 bases from V and 2 bases from J, and the germline ends sit 9 bases apart. Via the germline V gene, CDR1 is SQVTM and CDR2 ANQGSEA. This clonotype was picked up a small number of times. Its antigen is still unknown. There are no base qualities to consult, and no much larger clone falls within one base. The source is a man younger than 30 who had mild COVID-19 (a few samples of this study predate the infection). The sample titles of this study are shuffled in the database, so cell type and time point are left out; the donor was told from shared clones. Sequencing was carried out using PBMCs or a T cell subset sorted from them (not recorded which). The sequence joins TRBV29-1 to TRBJ1-2, with the D segment identity uncertain. The nucleotides are TGCAGCGTTGAACGCCCCAGGAACTATGGCTACACCTTC. Its product reads: CSVERPRNYGYTF.